The source of this T cell receptor beta chain is a study of blood T cell repertoires in COVID-19. Study-level information: T cells, B-cell-depleted T cells, or PBMCs supplied cDNA or gDNA.

CDR1 and CDR2 from the germline V gene are SGHDT and YYEEEE. The CDR3 is made up of 16 amino acids. V lost 3 bases, J lost 8 bases, and 14 bases stayed unmatched. This clone showed up just once. Only in-frame clones appear in the TCRdb table, and some are missing; sequencing was by immunoSEQ multiplex PCR. The table shows 150,000 to 200,000 clones, with 60% to 85% occurring only once. This sequence was found in a man aged 60-69 years with active or convalescent COVID-19. Sequencing was done on a sample of peripheral blood. The chain employs TRBV5-6 and TRBJ1-2; 9 bases match TRBD1. CDR3 residues: CASSSTRQGEYRGYTF. CDR3 in DNA: TGTGCCAGCAGCTCCACCCGACAGGGGGAGTATCGGGGCTACACCTTC.